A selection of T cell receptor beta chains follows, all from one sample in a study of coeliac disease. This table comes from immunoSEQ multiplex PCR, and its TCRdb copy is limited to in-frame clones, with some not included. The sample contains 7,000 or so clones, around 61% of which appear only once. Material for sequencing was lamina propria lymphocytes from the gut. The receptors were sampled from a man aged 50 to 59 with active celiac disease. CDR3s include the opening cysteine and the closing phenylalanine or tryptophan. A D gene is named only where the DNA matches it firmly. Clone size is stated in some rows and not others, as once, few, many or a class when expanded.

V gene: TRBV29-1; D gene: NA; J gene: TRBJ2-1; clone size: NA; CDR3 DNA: TGCAGCGTTGCAGGGAGGCTAGTAGGGTTATACTACAATGAGCAGTTCTTC; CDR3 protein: CSVAGRLVGLYYNEQFF
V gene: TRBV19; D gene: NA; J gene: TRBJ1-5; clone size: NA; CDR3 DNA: TGTGCCAGTAGTATAACTTTAGGGGGGAGGGGGCAGCCCCAGCATTTT; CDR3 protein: CASSITLGGRGQPQHF
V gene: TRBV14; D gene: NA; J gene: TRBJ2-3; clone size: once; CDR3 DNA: TGTGCCAGCAGCCAAAGCTCGTTGCTGAATACGCAGTATTTT; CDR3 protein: CASSQSSLLNTQYF
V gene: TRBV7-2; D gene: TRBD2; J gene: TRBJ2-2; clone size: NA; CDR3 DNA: TGTGCCAGCAGCTTAAGTTTTGCGGGAGGTACCGGGGAGCTGTTTTTT; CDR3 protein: CASSLSFAGGTGELFF
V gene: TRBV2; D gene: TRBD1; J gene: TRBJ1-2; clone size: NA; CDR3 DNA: TGTGCCAGCAGTGGGACAGGGAACTATGGCTACACCTTC; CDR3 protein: CASSGTGNYGYTF
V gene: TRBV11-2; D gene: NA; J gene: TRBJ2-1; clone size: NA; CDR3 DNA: TGTGCCAGCAGCTTAGATAAACTCAATGAGCAGTTCTTC; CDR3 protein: CASSLDKLNEQFF
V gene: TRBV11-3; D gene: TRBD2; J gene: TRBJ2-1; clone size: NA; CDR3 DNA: TGTGCCAGCAGCTTAGATAGCGGGAGGTTTATTGAGCAGTTCTTC; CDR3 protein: CASSLDSGRFIEQFF
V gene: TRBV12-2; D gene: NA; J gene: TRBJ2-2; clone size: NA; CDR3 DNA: TGTGCAAGTCGCTTAGACCACACTAGCGGGAGGAAATTTCTCAAGCCGAACACCGGGGAGCTGTTTTTT; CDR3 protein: CASRLDHTSGRKFLKPNTGELFF
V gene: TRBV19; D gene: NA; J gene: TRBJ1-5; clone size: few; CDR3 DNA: TGTGCCACCGCGGGCCTCCATCTCCCGCCCCAGCATTTT; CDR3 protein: CATAGLHLPPQHF
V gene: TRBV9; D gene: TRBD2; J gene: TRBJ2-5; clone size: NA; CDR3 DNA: TGTGCCAGCAGCGTCAATCTAGCGGCGGAAGAGACCCAGTACTTC; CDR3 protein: CASSVNLAAEETQYF
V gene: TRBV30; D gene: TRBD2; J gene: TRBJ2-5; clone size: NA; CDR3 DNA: TGTGCCTGGAGTGATCTAGCGGGGTCAGAGACCCAGTACTTC; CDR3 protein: CAWSDLAGSETQYF
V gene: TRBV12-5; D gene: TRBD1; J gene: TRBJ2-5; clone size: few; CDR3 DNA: TGTGCTAGTGGTCGACAGGGGGGGCCCCAAGAGACCCAGTACTTC; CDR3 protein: CASGRQGGPQETQYF
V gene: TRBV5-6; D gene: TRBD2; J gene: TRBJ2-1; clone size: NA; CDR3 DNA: TGTGCCAGCAGCTTGGCTTTTAGCGGGAGGGCCTCTGAGCAGTTCTTC; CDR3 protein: CASSLAFSGRASEQFF
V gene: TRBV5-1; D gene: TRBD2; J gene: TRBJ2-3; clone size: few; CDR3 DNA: TGCGCCAGCAGCTTAACCGGGACTAGCGAAGATACGCAGTATTTT; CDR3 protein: CASSLTGTSEDTQYF
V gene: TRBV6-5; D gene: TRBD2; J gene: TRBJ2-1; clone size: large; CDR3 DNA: TGTGCCAGCAGCCTTTCTAGCGGGAGCTACAATGAGCAGTTCTTC; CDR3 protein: CASSLSSGSYNEQFF
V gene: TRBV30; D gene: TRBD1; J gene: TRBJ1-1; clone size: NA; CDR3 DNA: TGTGCCGCGGACAGGGGGCGAAGGACTGAAGCTTTCTTT; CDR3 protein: CAADRGRRTEAFF
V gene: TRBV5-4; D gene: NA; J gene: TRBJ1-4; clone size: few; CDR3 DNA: TGTGCCAGCAGCTTGGGTAGGGGGACCGAAAAACTGTTTTTT; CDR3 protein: CASSLGRGTEKLFF
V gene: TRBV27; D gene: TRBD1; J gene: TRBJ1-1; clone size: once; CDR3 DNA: TGTGCCAGCAGCCGGGACAGGAACACTGAAGCTTTCTTT; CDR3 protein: CASSRDRNTEAFF
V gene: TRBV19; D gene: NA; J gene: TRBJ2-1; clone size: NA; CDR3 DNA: TGTGCCAGTGGGGGGGCCGTGGGTAGTGAGCAGTTCTTC; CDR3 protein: CASGGAVGSEQFF
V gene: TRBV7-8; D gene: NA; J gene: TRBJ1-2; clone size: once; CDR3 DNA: TGTGCCAGCAGCTTAGCGGGGCAGGGGAACTATGGCTACACCTTC; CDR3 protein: CASSLAGQGNYGYTF
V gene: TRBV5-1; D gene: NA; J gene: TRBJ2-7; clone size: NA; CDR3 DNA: TGCGCCAGCAGCCTCCAGGGACTCGACGTTGGGGAGCAGTACTTC; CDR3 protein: CASSLQGLDVGEQYF
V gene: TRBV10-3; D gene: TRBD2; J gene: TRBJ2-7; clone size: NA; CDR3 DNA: TGTGCCATCAGTGAGCAGCCTAGCGGCTACTACGAGCAGTACTTC; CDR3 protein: CAISEQPSGYYEQYF
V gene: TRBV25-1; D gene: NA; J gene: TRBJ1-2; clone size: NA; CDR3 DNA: TGTGCCAGCAGTGTTAAGGGAGCCTACTATGGCTACACCTTC; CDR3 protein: CASSVKGAYYGYTF
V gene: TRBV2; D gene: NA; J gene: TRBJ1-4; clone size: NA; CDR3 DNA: TGTGCCAGCTATCCCACAGGAGCAACTAATGAAAAACTGTTTTTT; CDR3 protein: CASYPTGATNEKLFF
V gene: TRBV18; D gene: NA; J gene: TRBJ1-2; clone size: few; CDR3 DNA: TGTGCCAGCTCACCCGAGAGGAGTGGCTATGGCTACACCTTC; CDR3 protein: CASSPERSGYGYTF
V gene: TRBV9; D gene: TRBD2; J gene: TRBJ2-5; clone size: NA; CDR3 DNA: TGTGCCAGCAGCGGTGCTAGCGGGAGGACCGGAGAGACCCAGTACTTC; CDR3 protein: CASSGASGRTGETQYF
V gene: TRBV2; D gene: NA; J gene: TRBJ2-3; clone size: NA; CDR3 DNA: TGTGCCAGCAGTGAGATGAGTGACAGAAACACAGATACGCAGTATTTT; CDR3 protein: CASSEMSDRNTDTQYF
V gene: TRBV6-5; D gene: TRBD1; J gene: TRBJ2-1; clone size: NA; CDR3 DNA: TGTGCCAGCAGGACAGGGTACAATGAGCAGTTCTTC; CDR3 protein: CASRTGYNEQFF
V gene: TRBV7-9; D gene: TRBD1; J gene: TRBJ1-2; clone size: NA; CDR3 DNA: TGTGCCAGCAGCCGGGACAGGGGGCGTAGCTACACCTTC; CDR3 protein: CASSRDRGRSYTF
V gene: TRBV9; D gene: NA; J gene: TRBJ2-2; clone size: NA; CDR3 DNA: TGTGCCAGCAGCTTCGGGGGGCTCGGCACCGGGGAGCTGTTTTTT; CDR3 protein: CASSFGGLGTGELFF
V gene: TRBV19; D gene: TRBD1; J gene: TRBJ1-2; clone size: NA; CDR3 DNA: TGTGCCAGTAGTATAGGGGGACAGGGGATATTCTATGGCTACACCTTC; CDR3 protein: CASSIGGQGIFYGYTF
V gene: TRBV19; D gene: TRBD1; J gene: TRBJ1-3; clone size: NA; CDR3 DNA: TGTGCCAGTAGTAGAGGACAGGAGGCTGGAAACACCATATATTTT; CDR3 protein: CASSRGQEAGNTIYF
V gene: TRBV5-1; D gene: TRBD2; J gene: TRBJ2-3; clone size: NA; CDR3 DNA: TGCGCCAGCAGCTTTGTTAGCGGGGGGACAGATACGCAGTATTTT; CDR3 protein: CASSFVSGGTDTQYF
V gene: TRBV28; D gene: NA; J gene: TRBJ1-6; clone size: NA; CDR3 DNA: TGTGCCAGCAGTGGGGGGGGGCACAATTCACCCCTCCACTTT; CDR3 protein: CASSGGGHNSPLHF
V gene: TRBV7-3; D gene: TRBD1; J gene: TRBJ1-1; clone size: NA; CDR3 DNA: TGTGCCAGCAGCCCCACGACAGGGCTCAACACTGAAGCTTTCTTT; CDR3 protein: CASSPTTGLNTEAFF
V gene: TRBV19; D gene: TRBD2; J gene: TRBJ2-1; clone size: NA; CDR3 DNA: TGTGCCAGTAGTATAGGTAGCGGGGGCCATGAGCAGTTCTTC; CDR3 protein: CASSIGSGGHEQFF
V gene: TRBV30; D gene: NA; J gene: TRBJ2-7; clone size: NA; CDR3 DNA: TGTGCCTGGCGGAGGACTGATTCCTTCTACGAGCAGTACTTC; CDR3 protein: CAWRRTDSFYEQYF
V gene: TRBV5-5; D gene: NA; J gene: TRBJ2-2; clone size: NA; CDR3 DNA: TGTGCCAGCAGCTTGGATCTACGGACCGGGGAGCTGTTTTTT; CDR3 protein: CASSLDLRTGELFF
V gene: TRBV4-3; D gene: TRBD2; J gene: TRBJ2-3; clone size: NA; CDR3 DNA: TGCGCCAGCAGCCAAGGGCTAGCGGGAGGGCTCACAGATACGCAGTATTTT; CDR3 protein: CASSQGLAGGLTDTQYF
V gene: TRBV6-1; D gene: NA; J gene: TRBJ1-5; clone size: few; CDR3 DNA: TGTGCCAGCAGCTCCTATCAGCCCCAGCATTTT; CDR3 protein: CASSSYQPQHF
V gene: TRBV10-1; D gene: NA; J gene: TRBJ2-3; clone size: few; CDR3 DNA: TGCGCCAGCAGTTTGGACTACACGTCCCCGGATACGCAGTATTTT; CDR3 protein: CASSLDYTSPDTQYF
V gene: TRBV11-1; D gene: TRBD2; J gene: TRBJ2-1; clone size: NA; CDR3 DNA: TGTGCCAGCAGCTTGGGACTAGCTTCCCTCAATGAGCAGTTCTTC; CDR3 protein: CASSLGLASLNEQFF
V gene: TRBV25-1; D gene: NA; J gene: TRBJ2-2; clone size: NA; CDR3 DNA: TGTGCCAGCAGTGAGTGGGGGCGTCTGGACACCGGGGAGCTGTTTTTT; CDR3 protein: CASSEWGRLDTGELFF
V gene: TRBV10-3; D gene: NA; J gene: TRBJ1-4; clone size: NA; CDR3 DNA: TGTGCCATCAAAGGGGGGGATGAAAAACTGTTTTTT; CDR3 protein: CAIKGGDEKLFF
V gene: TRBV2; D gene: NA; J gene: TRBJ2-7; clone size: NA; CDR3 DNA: TGTGCCAGCACTAATGGTCGGGACTCCTACGAGCAGTACTTC; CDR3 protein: CASTNGRDSYEQYF
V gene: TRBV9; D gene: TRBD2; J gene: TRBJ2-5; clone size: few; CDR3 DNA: TGTGCCAGCAGCGTTTTTGCTAGCGGGGAGACCCAGTACTTC; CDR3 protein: CASSVFASGETQYF
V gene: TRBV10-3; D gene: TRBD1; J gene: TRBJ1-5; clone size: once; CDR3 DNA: TGTGCCATCAGTGTTTACTTGTGGGACAGGGTTTCCATGGGCGGTCAGCCCCAGCATTTT; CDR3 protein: CAISVYLWDRVSMGGQPQHF
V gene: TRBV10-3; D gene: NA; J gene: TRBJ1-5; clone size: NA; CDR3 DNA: TGTGCCATCAGTGAGGGGAGGAAGGAAGGTCAGCCCCAGCATTTT; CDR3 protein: CAISEGRKEGQPQHF
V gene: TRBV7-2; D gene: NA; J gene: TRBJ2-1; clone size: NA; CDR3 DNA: TGTGCCAGCAGCTTAAACGGAGACTACTACAATGAGCAGTTCTTC; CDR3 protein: CASSLNGDYYNEQFF
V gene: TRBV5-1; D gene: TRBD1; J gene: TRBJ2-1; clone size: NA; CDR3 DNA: TGCGCCAGCAGCTTGGGAAGTACAGGGGTCCAATTCAATGAGCAGTTCTTC; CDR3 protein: CASSLGSTGVQFNEQFF
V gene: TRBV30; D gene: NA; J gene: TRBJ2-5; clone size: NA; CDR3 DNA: TGTGCCTGGAGTGGCCTAGGGGCGGAGACCCAGTACTTC; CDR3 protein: CAWSGLGAETQYF
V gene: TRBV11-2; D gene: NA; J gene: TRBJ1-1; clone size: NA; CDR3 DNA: TGTGCCAGCAGCGAGCCACAGGGGAACACTGAAGCTTTCTTT; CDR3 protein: CASSEPQGNTEAFF
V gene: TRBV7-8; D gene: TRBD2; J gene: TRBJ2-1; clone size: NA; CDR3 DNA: TGTGCCAGCAGCTTAGGCGGGGGGGCCTACAATGAGCAGTTCTTC; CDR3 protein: CASSLGGGAYNEQFF
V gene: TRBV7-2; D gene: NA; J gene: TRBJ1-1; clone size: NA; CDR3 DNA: TGTGCCAGCAGCTTAGCTATGAACACTGAAGCTTTCTTT; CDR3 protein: CASSLAMNTEAFF
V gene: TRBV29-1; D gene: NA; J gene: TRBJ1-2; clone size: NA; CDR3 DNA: TGCAGCGTTGACGTTGGGCAGGGGCCTAACTATGGCTACACCTTC; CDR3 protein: CSVDVGQGPNYGYTF
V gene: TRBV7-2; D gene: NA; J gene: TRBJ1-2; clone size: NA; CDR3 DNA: TGTGCCAGCAGCTTAGGGGCGGGGAATGGCTACACCTTC; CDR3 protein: CASSLGAGNGYTF
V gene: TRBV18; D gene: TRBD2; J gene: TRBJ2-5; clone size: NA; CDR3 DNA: TGTGCCAGCTCACCTCTAGCGGGCCAACAAGAGACCCAGTACTTC; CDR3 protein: CASSPLAGQQETQYF